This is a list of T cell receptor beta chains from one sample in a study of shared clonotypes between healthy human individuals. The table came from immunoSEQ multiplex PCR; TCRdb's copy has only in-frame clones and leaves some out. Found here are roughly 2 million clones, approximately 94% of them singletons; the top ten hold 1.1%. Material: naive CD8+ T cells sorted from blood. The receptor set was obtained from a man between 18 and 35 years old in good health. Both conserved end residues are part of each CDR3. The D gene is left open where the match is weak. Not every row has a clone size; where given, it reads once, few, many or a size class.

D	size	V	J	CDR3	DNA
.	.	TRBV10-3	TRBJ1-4	CAISDRGGEKLFF	TGTGCCATCAGTGACAGGGGAGGCGAAAAACTGTTTTTT
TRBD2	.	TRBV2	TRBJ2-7	CASRGRLAGPLSHEQYF	TGTGCCAGCCGGGGAAGACTAGCGGGACCTCTCTCCCACGAGCAGTACTTC
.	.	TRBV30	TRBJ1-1	CAWSDMGIAEAFF	TGTGCCTGGAGTGATATGGGTATAGCTGAAGCTTTCTTT
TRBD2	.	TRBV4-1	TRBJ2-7	CASSQIASGTYEQYF	TGCGCCAGCAGCCAAATCGCTAGCGGAACCTACGAGCAGTACTTC
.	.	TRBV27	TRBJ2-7	CASSFEGPADEQYF	TGTGCCAGCAGTTTTGAGGGTCCTGCGGACGAGCAGTACTTC
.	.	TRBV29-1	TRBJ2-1	CSVLRDRPGSYNEQFF	TGCAGCGTCCTCCGGGACCGACCCGGCTCCTACAATGAGCAGTTCTTC
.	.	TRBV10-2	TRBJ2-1	CASITGTASLYNEQFF	TGCGCCAGCATTACCGGGACCGCCAGCCTATACAATGAGCAGTTCTTC
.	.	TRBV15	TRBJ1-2	CATSRDLGSYGYTF	TGTGCCACCAGCAGAGATCTGGGGAGCTATGGCTACACCTTC
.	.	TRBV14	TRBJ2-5	CASSTRTYQETQYF	TGTGCCAGCAGCACTCGAACTTACCAAGAGACCCAGTACTTC
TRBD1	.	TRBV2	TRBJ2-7	CASSGTGVHEQYF	TGTGCCAGCAGCGGGACAGGGGTGCACGAGCAGTACTTC
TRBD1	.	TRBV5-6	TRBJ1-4	CASSLFLRQGASTNEKLFF	TGTGCCAGCAGCTTGTTCTTGAGACAGGGGGCGTCAACTAATGAAAAACTGTTTTTT
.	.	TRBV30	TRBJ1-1	CASEGLQGTEAFF	TGTGCCTCCGAGGGGCTGCAAGGCACTGAAGCTTTCTTT
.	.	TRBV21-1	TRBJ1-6	CASSKTPISQPLHF	TGTGCCAGCAGCAAAACCCCGATTTCTCAGCCCCTCCACTTT
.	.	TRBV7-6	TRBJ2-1	CASSLDPFGNEQFF	TGTGCCAGCAGCTTGGACCCCTTTGGCAATGAGCAGTTCTTC
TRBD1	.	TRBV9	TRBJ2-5	CASSAPGQGSGTQYF	TGTGCCAGCAGCGCCCCGGGACAGGGCAGCGGGACCCAGTACTTC
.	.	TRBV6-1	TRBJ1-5	CASSEAEGYSNQPQHF	TGTGCCAGCAGTGAAGCTGAGGGTTATAGCAATCAGCCCCAGCATTTT
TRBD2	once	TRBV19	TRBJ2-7	CASSLGLAAYEQYF	TGTGCCAGTAGTCTGGGGCTAGCGGCATACGAGCAGTACTTC
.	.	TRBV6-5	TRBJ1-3	CASSFDSSGNTIYF	TGTGCCAGCAGCTTTGACAGCTCTGGAAACACCATATATTTT
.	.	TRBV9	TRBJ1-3	CASSPGGPGNTIYF	TGTGCCAGCAGCCCAGGTGGGCCGGGAAACACCATATATTTT
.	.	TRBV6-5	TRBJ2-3	CASSYGQGTDTQYF	TGTGCCAGCAGTTATGGGCAGGGGACAGATACGCAGTATTTT
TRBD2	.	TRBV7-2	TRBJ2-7	CASSPTSGSAYEQYF	TGTGCCAGCAGCCCGACTAGCGGGAGTGCCTACGAGCAGTACTTC
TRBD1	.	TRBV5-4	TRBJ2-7	CASRTGTGGGEQYF	TGTGCCAGCAGAACCGGGACAGGCGGTGGCGAGCAGTACTTC
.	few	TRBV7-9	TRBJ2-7	CASSLGQYEQYF	TGTGCCAGCAGCTTAGGACAATACGAGCAGTACTTC